A single sample is the source of the 6 T cell receptor beta chains below, sequenced in a study of blood T cell repertoires in COVID-19. Clones were read by immunoSEQ multiplex PCR, and TCRdb kept only the in-frame ones, dropping some. The sample consists of approximately 150,000 clones, around 82% of them appearing once. Sequenced material: peripheral blood. The receptors were gathered from a woman in her 50s with acute or convalescent COVID-19.

The chain uses TRBV29-1 and TRBJ1-2, with D tentatively TRBD1 (5 bases). V gave up 0 bases and J gave up 12 bases, with 8 bases separating them. Germline lookup yields CDR1 SQVTM and CDR2 ANQGSEA. CDR3 length: 10 residues. CDR3 coding DNA: TGCAGCGTTGAAGAAAGGGGCCACACCTTC. Translation gives CSVEERGHTF.

This chain joins TRBV2 and TRBJ1-6, with D perhaps TRBD1 (5 bases). V dropped 4 bases and J dropped 7 bases, with 8 bases sitting between them. Germline values: CDR1 SNHLY, CDR2 FYNNEI. The CDR3 runs 13 residues. Here the CDR3 reads CASSGGENSPLHF. DNA of the CDR3: TGTGCCAGCAGTGGGGGGGAGAATTCACCCCTCCACTTT.

This clone showed up just a few times. The chain links TRBV27 to TRBJ2-1; 7 nucleotides agree with TRBD2. The CDR3 extends over 15 amino acids. Trimming cost V 0 bases and J 10 bases; bases outside gene matches: 9. The germline V gene encodes CDR1 MNHEY and CDR2 SMNVEV (reference sequence). CDR3 protein: CASSLSSGEIWEQFF. CDR3 sequence (DNA): TGTGCCAGCAGTTTATCAAGCGGGGAGATTTGGGAGCAGTTCTTC.

The chain couples TRBV3-1 (or the pseudogene TRBV3-2) to TRBJ1-3, with 9 positions matching TRBD1. V trimming: 1 base; J trimming: 4 bases; junction bases outside the gene matches: 2. CDR1 is LGHDT, CDR2 YNNKEL, per germline (reference sequence). The CDR3 is 15 amino acids. The CDR3 protein is CASSQGTGAGNTIYF. The CDR3 region has the DNA TGTGCCAGCAGCCAAGGGACAGGGGCCGGAAACACCATATATTTT.

The V and J genes are TRBV19 and TRBJ1-2; 11 bases are shared with TRBD1. The CDR3 contains 14 residues. V gave up 3 bases and J gave up 8 bases; unmatched junction bases: 5. Germline V CDR1 and CDR2: LNHDA, SQIVND (reference sequence). As DNA, the CDR3 is TGTGCCAGTAGTATCGGACAGGGGGCGATCGGCTACACCTTC. Amino acid sequence: CASSIGQGAIGYTF.

The chain joins TRBV7-9 to TRBJ2-5, with 10 bases lining up with TRBD2. CDR3 size: 16 residues. Looked up from germline, CDR1 is SEHNR and CDR2 is FQNEAQ (reference sequence). V shed 4 bases, J shed 1 base, and the junction held 6 bases outside the gene matches. This CDR3 reads CASSSRVAGGQETQYF. The CDR3, as DNA: TGTGCCAGCAGCTCCCGGGTAGCGGGGGGCCAAGAGACCCAGTACTTC. Drawing the rest from reference TRBV7-9 and TRBJ2-5, the complete variable domain is DTGVSQNPRHKITKRGQNVTFRCDPISEHNRLYWYRQTLGQGPEFLTYFQNEAQLEKSRLLSDRFSAERPKGSFSTLEIQRTEQGDSAMYLCASSSRVAGGQETQYFGPGTRLLVL.